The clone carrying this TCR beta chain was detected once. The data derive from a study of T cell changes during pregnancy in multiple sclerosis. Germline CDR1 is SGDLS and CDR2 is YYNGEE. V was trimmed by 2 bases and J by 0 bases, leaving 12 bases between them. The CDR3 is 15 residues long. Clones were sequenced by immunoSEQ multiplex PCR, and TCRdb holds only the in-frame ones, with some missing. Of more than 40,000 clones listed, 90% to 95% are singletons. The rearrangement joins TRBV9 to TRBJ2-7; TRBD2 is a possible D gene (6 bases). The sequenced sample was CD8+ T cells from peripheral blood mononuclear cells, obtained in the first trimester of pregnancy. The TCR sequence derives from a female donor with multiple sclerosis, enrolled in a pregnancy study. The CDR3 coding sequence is TGTGCCAGCAGCGTTGGAGGGATAAGCTCCTACGAGCAGTACTTC. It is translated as CASSVGGISSYEQYF. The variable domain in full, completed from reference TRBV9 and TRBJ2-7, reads DSGVTQTPKHLITATGQRVTLRCSPRSGDLSVYWYQQSLDQGLQFLIQYYNGEERAKGNILERFSAQQFPDLHSELNLSSLELGDSALYFCASSVGGISSYEQYFGPGTRLTVT.